This is a list of T cell receptor beta chains from one sample in a study of blood T cells in healthy people across ages. TCRdb recomputed calls from the 5' RACE reads with MiXCR, one row per CDR3 protein. Of 1.5 million to 2 million distinct CDR3 sequences listed, 34% are singletons. The specimen sequenced was blood. The receptor source for this set is a woman in her 30s in good health. The CDR3 runs from the conserved cysteine through the conserved F or W. D genes are given only for firm matches. Size tells how often a clone was seen (once, few, many) or the class of an expanded clone, and some rows leave it out.

>TRBJ1-2|few|TRBD1|TRBV28
TGTGCCAGCGGGGATGGAGAAAGGGGGCGCGAATTTGGCGGCTACACCTTC
CASGDGERGREFGGYTF
>TRBJ2-1|NA|TRBD2|TRBV12-3/TRBV12-4
TGTGCCAGCAGTCCGGGACTAGCGGGGGGGCCGAGGGAGCAGTTCTTC
CASSPGLAGGPREQFF
>TRBJ1-5|NA|NA|TRBV10-3
TGTGCCATCCGCGACAGAGGTAGCAATCAGCCCCAGCATTTT
CAIRDRGSNQPQHF
>TRBJ2-7|NA|NA|TRBV7-9
TGTGCCAGCAGCTTAGAGGTGGGAACCTCCTACGAGCAGTACTTC
CASSLEVGTSYEQYF
>TRBJ2-7|many|NA|TRBV7-9
TGTGCCAGCAGCGCTACAGGGTCCTACGAGCAGTACTTC
CASSATGSYEQYF
>TRBJ1-2|few|NA|TRBV6-1
TGTGCCAGCAGCCCGCCTCTCGGTCTCCAAGCTAACTATGGCTACACCTTC
CASSPPLGLQANYGYTF
>TRBJ2-1|NA|TRBD1|TRBV4-2
TGTGCCAGCAGCCAAGATAGGGGACAGGGGGGCGATGAGCAGTTCTTC
CASSQDRGQGGDEQFF
>TRBJ1-1|NA|NA|TRBV9
TGTGCCAGCAGCGTAGCTACATCAGGGGAACCTTTCTTT
CASSVATSGEPFF
>TRBJ2-3|few|NA|TRBV11-2
TGTGCCAGCAGCTCTCCGGGGGGCCCCCGGGATACGCAGTATTTT
CASSSPGGPRDTQYF
>TRBJ2-3|few|NA|TRBV12-3/TRBV12-4
TGTGCCAGCAGTGTCGTATGGCGGACAGATACGCAGTATTTT
CASSVVWRTDTQYF
>TRBJ2-4|NA|NA|TRBV20-1
TGCAGTGCCTGGGGGGGGCGGGGCGCAACCAAAAACATTCAGTACTTC
CSAWGGRGATKNIQYF
>TRBJ2-3|few|NA|TRBV29-1
TGCAGCACCCAAGGGGCCCGGACAGAAGTCACAGATACGCAGTATTTT
CSTQGARTEVTDTQYF
>TRBJ2-1|NA|TRBD2|TRBV18
TGTGCCAGCTCACAATTCGTCGAGCGGGGGGTCACTTACAATGAGCAGTTCTTC
CASSQFVERGVTYNEQFF
>TRBJ2-7|few|NA|TRBV6-2/TRBV6-3
TGTGCCAGCAGTTACACAGGGAACTACGAGCAGTACTTC
CASSYTGNYEQYF
>TRBJ2-1|NA|TRBD2|TRBV20-1
TGCAGTGCTAGTTCACTAGCGGGGGTATCCTACAATGAGCAGTTCTTC
CSASSLAGVSYNEQFF
>TRBJ2-7|few|NA|TRBV3-1
TGTGCCAGCAGCCCGTCGGGACTGGACTCCTACGAGCAGTACTTC
CASSPSGLDSYEQYF
>TRBJ1-2|few|TRBD1|TRBV7-2
TGTGCCAGCAGCTCCCAGACAGGGGCCCACTATGGCTACACCTTC
CASSSQTGAHYGYTF
>TRBJ2-7|NA|NA|TRBV20-1
TGCAGTGCTCGGGGAGTTGGGTCTTACGAGCGGTACTTC
CSARGVGSYERYF
>TRBJ2-1|many|TRBD2|TRBV7-7
TGTGCCAGCACCGCTGTCTCTAGCGGGGCCAATGAGCAGTTCTTC
CASTAVSSGANEQFF
>TRBJ1-1|NA|NA|TRBV20-1
TGCAGTGCTGGGACAAGGAAGCGGACTGAAGCTTTCTTT
CSAGTRKRTEAFF
>TRBJ2-1|few|NA|TRBV28
TGTGCCAGCAGTTTCACAGGGTCGTCGGGCAATGAGCAGTTCTTC
CASSFTGSSGNEQFF
>TRBJ2-7|few|TRBD1|TRBV6-2/TRBV6-3
TGTGCCAGCAGCTGGACAGGGGGACAATACGAGCAGTACTTC
CASSWTGGQYEQYF
>TRBJ2-2|NA|TRBD2|TRBV29-1
TGCAGCGTTGAAGAAATAAGGCTAGCGGTCCCTCGAGTGGACACCGGGGAGCTGTTTTTT
CSVEEIRLAVPRVDTGELFF
>TRBJ2-1|few|TRBD2|TRBV10-3
TGTGCCATCAAGCCTGTGTCTAGCGGGCGACCCTACAATGAGCAGTTCTTC
CAIKPVSSGRPYNEQFF
>TRBJ2-7|NA|NA|TRBV3-1
TGTGCCAGCAACCAAAGTCGAGGTTACGAGCAGTACTTC
CASNQSRGYEQYF
>TRBJ1-1|few|TRBD1|TRBV6-1
TGTGCCAGCAGCGCCCAGACAGGGGGGAACACTGAAGCTTTCTTT
CASSAQTGGNTEAFF
>TRBJ1-2|few|NA|TRBV5-1
TGCGCCAGCAGCCAACGGACAGTCTATGGCTACACCTTC
CASSQRTVYGYTF
>TRBJ2-7|many|NA|TRBV10-3
TGTGCCGGGAGTCGAAAGGGGGCGGGGGAGCAGTACTTC
CAGSRKGAGEQYF
>TRBJ2-5|NA|NA|TRBV5-5
TGTGCCGGCAGCTTGGTAACAGGGTTCATGGAGGAGCAGTACTTC
CAGSLVTGFMEEQYF
>TRBJ2-7|NA|NA|TRBV4-1
TGCGCCAGCAGCCGGTCCCCGGCAGACTTCGAGCAGTACTTC
CASSRSPADFEQYF
>TRBJ2-7|few|NA|TRBV5-5
TGTGCCAGCAGCTTGTTGTCAGGGCTAAACTACGAGCAGTACTTC
CASSLLSGLNYEQYF
>TRBJ2-3|few|TRBD2|TRBV6-5
TGTGCCAGCAGTTATCGGCCCAGCGGGGGCACAGATACGCAGTATTTT
CASSYRPSGGTDTQYF
>TRBJ1-5|NA|TRBD1|TRBV28
TGTGCCAGAAGTTCGATCAGGGGGGAGCAGCCCCAGCATTTT
CARSSIRGEQPQHF
>TRBJ1-5|NA|NA|TRBV2
TGTGCCAGCAGCCCGGGGGCGTATCAGCCCCAGCATTTT
CASSPGAYQPQHF
>TRBJ2-6|NA|TRBD1|TRBV7-3
TGTGCCAGCAGCTTAACGGTTGTCAGGGGGAAACTTGGGGCCAACGTCCTGACTTTC
CASSLTVVRGKLGANVLTF
>TRBJ2-7|many|NA|TRBV12-3/TRBV12-4
TGTGCCAGCAGTCCCCGGGGCGAGGAGCAGTACTTC
CASSPRGEEQYF
>TRBJ2-1|many|NA|TRBV7-9
TGTGCCAGCAGCTCAAGGGACAATGAGCAGTTCTTC
CASSSRDNEQFF
>TRBJ2-1|few|NA|TRBV7-9
TGTGCCAGCAGCCTCATACTTTTTGAGCAGTTCTTC
CASSLILFEQFF
>TRBJ2-7|few|TRBD2|TRBV20-1
TGCAGTGCCCCACAGGCAGCGGGATGGGGCGAGCAGTACTTC
CSAPQAAGWGEQYF
>TRBJ2-5|NA|TRBD2|TRBV12-3/TRBV12-4
TGTGCCAGCAGCCGCCGGGGGGGGAGGACGCAAGAGACCCAGTACTTC
CASSRRGGRTQETQYF
>TRBJ2-7|NA|TRBD2|TRBV27
TGTACCAGCAGTTTGGGCGGGGGGGCCGAGCAGTACTTC
CTSSLGGGAEQYF
>TRBJ2-7|few|NA|TRBV5-1
TGCGCCAGCAGCTTAGCTTCCGCGGAACCATCCTACGAGCAGTACTTC
CASSLASAEPSYEQYF
>TRBJ1-6|NA|NA|TRBV6-2/TRBV6-3
TGTGCCAGCAGCGTCCGGGACAACTCCTATAATTCACCCCTCCACTTT
CASSVRDNSYNSPLHF
>TRBJ1-1|few|NA|TRBV12-3/TRBV12-4
TGTGCCAGCAGTTCGACCAGGGCGGGTGGGACTAACACTGAAGCTTTCTTT
CASSSTRAGGTNTEAFF
>TRBJ2-2|few|NA|TRBV20-1
TGCAGTGCTAGAGACCCCTTGCCCGGGGAGCTGTTTTTT
CSARDPLPGELFF
>TRBJ1-2|NA|NA|TRBV12-3/TRBV12-4
TGTGCCAGCGTTAGGGGATCCAACTATGGCTACACCTTC
CASVRGSNYGYTF